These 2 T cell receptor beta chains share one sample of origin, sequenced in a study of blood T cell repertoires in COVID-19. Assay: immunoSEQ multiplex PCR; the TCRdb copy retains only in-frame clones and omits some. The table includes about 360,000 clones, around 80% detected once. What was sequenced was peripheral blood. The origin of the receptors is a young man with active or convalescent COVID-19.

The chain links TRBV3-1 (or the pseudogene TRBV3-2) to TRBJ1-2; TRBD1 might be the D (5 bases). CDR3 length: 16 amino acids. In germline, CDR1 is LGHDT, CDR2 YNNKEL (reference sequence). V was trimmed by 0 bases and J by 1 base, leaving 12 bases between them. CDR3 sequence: CASSQEYRPLNYGYTF. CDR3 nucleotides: TGTGCCAGCAGCCAAGAATACAGGCCTCTTAACTATGGCTACACCTTC.

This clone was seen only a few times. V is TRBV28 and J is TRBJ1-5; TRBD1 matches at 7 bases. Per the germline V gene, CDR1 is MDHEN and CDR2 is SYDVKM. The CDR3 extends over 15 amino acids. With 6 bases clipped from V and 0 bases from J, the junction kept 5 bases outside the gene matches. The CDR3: CASSYRGYSNQPQHF. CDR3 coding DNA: TGTGCCAGCAGCTACAGGGGATATAGCAATCAGCCCCAGCATTTT.